The table lists the clone carrying this TCR beta chain with a few counts. The data stem from a study of CD8 T cells in ankylosing spondylitis. Each CDR3 protein is one row after TCRdb ran MiXCR on the 5' RACE reads. The sample lists about 160,000 distinct CDR3 sequences; approximately 16% were seen once. The clonotype comes from a male donor with ankylosing spondylitis or in good health (not recorded which). Sequencing input: blood, either unsorted or a sorted T cell fraction (not recorded which).

The CDR3 loop reads CASSLGSDRPSLEQYF. The CDR3 DNA is TGTGCCAGCAGTTTAGGGTCGGACAGACCATCCTTGGAGCAGTACTTC. The J gene is TRBJ2-7, the V gene TRBV12-3 or TRBV12-4; tentative D call: TRBD1 (6 bases). This CDR3 is 16 amino acids long. Trimming took off 1 base at V and 7 bases at J, with 20 bases between the two ends.